This T cell receptor beta chain was recorded in a study of neurological immune-mediated disorders. The study's findings and limits: Multiple sclerosis, the disease with the least TCR clonal expansion, fell below healthy controls, whereas HTLV-1-associated myelopathy showed the most. Across subjects, expanded clones had no CDR3 amino acid sequences in common, pointing to private repertoires in all groups.

Described time point: technical triplicate 2. Germline lookup yields CDR1 ENHRY and CDR2 SYGVKD. This CDR3 has 13 amino acids. V shed 8 bases and J shed 4 bases, with 13 bases lying between them. 5'RACE employing 10-nucleotide random UMIs yielded the cDNA. One entry per CDR3 protein, called by TCRdb with MiXCR from the 5' RACE reads. The sample yields about 59,000 distinct CDR3 sequences, about 25% seen once. This clonotype was recorded many times. Its matching antigen is unknown. The TCR comes from a man aged 55 to 69 with HTLV-1-associated myelopathy (HAM/TSP). Sequenced input: PBMCs. The chain employs TRBV10-3 and TRBJ2-3, with D possibly being TRBD2 (5 bases). This CDR3 reads CAIRRELADTQYF. The DNA for the CDR3 is TGTGCCATCCGAAGGGAGTTGGCAGATACGCAGTATTTT.